Reported below is one T cell receptor beta chain. Taking its sample share into account, this clonotype is large (0.1 to 1%). The clone's antigen remains unknown. One base away there is no much larger clone; base qualities are not given. This sample was taken from a study of regulatory and conventional T cells in breast cancer (dated by TCRdb to the mid-2010s). The method was PCR. For sequencing, a 454 GS FLX Titanium was employed. TCRdb took the public reads, trimmed them with fastp at Q25, ran MiXCR for clone calling and kept in-frame beta chains. Records with the same CDR3 protein are collapsed into one entry carrying the most frequent genes and DNA. A total of some 190 distinct CDR3 sequences appear in this sample, roughly 30% of them only once. Clones ranked in the top ten supply more than 40% of the sample. The germline V gene gives CDR1 as SQVTM and CDR2 as ANQGSEA. V and J are truncated by 5 bases and 6 bases respectively, leaving an intervening sequence of 14 bases. Taken from cysteine to phenylalanine, the CDR3 has 13 residues. The DNA shown is the 39-base CDR3, in frame from base 1.

The clonotype comes from a female donor with breast cancer. The chain links TRBV29-1 with TRBJ2-1; the D gene is perhaps TRBD1, on 6 matching bases. The specimen sequenced was regulatory T cells from blood. CDR3 protein: CSVTGTGRNEQFF. The sequenced DNA: TGCAGCGTTACAGGGACGGGACGCAATGAGCAGTTCTTC.